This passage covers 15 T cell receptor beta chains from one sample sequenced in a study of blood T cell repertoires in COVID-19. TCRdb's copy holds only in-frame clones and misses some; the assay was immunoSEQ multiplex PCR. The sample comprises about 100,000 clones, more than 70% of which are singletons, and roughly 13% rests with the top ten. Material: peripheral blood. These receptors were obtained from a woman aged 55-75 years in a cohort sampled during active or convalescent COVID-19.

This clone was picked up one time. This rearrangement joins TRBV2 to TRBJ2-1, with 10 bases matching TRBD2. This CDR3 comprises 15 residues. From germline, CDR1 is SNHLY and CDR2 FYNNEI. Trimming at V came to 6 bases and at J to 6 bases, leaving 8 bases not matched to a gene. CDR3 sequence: CASRSGTSAINEQFF. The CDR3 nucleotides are TGTGCCAGCAGAAGCGGGACTAGCGCAATCAATGAGCAGTTCTTC.

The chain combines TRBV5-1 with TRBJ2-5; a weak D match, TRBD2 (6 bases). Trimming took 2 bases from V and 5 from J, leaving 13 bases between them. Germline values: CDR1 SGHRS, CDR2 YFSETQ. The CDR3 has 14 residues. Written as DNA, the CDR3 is TGCGCCAGCAGCTTAGGGGAGGCCAGGGAGACCCAGTACTTC. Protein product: CASSLGEARETQYF. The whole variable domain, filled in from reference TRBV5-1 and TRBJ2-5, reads KAGVTQTPRYLIKTRGQQVTLSCSPISGHRSVSWYQQTPGQGLQFLFEYFSETQRNKGNFPGRFSGRQFSNSRSEMNVSTLELGDSALYLCASSLGEARETQYFGPGTRLLVL.

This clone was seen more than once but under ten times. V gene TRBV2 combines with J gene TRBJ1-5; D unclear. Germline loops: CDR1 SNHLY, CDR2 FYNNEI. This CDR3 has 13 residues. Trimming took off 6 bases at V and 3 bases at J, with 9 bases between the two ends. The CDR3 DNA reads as TGTGCCAGCAGGAGGAGTCCCAATCAGCCCCAGCATTTT. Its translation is CASRRSPNQPQHF.

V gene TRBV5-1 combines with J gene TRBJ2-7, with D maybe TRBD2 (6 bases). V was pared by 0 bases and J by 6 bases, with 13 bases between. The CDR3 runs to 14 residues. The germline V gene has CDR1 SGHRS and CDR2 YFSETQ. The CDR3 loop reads CASSLARGSGEQYF. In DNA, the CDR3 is TGCGCCAGCAGCTTGGCGAGGGGTAGCGGCGAGCAGTACTTC.

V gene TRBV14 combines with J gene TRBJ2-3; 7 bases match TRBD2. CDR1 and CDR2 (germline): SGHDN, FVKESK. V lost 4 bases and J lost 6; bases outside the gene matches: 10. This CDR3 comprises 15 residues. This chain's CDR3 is CASSPLGLAADTQYF. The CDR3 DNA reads TGTGCCAGCAGCCCCTTGGGGCTAGCGGCCGATACGCAGTATTTT.

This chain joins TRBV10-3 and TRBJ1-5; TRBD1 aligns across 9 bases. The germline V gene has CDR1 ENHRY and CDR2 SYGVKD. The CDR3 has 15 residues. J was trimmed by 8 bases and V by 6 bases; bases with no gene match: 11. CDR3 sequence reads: CAIRASTGGEEPQHF. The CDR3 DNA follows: TGTGCCATCAGGGCCTCAACAGGGGGCGAGGAGCCCCAGCATTTT.

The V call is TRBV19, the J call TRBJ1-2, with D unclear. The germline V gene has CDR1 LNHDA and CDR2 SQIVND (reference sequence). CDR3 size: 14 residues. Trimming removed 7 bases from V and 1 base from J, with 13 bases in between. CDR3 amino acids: CASNPEVFNYGYTF. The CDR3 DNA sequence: TGTGCCAGTAATCCAGAAGTCTTTAACTATGGCTACACCTTC.

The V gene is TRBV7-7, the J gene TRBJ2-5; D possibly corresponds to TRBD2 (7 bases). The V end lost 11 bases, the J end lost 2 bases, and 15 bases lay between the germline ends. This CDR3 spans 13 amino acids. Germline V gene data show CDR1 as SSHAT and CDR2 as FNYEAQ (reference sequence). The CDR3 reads CASGGGLQETQYF. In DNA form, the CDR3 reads TGTGCCTCGGGGGGCGGTTTACAAGAGACCCAGTACTTC.

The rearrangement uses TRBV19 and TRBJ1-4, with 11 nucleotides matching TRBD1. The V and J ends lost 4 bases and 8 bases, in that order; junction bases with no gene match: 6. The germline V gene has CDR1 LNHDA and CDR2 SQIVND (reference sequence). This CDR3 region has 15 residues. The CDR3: CASSTRTGGREKLFF. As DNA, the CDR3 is TGTGCCAGTAGTACGCGGACAGGGGGCCGGGAAAAACTGTTTTTT. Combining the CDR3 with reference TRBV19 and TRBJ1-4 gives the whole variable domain DGGITQSPKYLFRKEGQNVTLSCEQNLNHDAMYWYRQDPGQGLRLIYYSQIVNDFQKGDIAEGYSVSREKKESFPLTVTSAQKNPTAFYLCASSTRTGGREKLFFGSGTQLSVL.

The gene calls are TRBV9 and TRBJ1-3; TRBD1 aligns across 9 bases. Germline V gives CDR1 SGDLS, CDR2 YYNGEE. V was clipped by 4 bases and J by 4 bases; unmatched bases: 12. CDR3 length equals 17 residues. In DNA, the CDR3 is TGTGCCAGCAGCCCCCGGACCGGGACAGGGAACGGAAACACCATATATTTT. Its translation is CASSPRTGTGNGNTIYF.

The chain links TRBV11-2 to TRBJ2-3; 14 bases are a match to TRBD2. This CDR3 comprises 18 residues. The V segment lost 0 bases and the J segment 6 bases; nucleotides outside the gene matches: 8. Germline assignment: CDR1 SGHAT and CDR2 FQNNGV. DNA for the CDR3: TGTGCCAGCAGCTTAGATCTCCTGACTAGCGGGAGGGTTGATACGCAGTATTTT. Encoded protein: CASSLDLLTSGRVDTQYF. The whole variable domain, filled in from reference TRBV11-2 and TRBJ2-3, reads EAGVAQSPRYKIIEKRQSVAFWCNPISGHATLYWYQQILGQGPKLLIQFQNNGVVDDSQLPKDRFSAERLKGVDSTLKIQPAKLEDSAVYLCASSLDLLTSGRVDTQYFGPGTRLTVL.

This CDR3 is CASSTQGGETQYF. As DNA, the CDR3 is TGTGCCAGCAGTACACAGGGGGGAGAGACCCAGTACTTC. V usage is TRBV6-6 and J usage is TRBJ2-5; 8 nucleotides agree with TRBD1. CDR1 is MNHNY, CDR2 SVGAGI, per germline (reference sequence). V shed 5 bases and J 4 bases; nucleotides not matched to a gene: 3. The CDR3 consists of 13 residues.

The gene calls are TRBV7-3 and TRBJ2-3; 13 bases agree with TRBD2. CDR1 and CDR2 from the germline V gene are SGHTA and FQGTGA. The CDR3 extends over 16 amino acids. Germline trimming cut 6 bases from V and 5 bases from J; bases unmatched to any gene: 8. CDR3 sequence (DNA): TGTGCCAGCAGTTTTGGACTAGCGGGAGCTGGAGATACGCAGTATTTT. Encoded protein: CASSFGLAGAGDTQYF.

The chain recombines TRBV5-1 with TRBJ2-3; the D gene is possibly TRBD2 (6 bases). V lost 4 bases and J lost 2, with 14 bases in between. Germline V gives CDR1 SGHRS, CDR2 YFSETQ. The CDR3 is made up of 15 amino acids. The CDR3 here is CASSGVGGDTDTQYF. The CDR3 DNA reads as TGCGCCAGCAGCGGGGTTGGAGGGGACACAGATACGCAGTATTTT.

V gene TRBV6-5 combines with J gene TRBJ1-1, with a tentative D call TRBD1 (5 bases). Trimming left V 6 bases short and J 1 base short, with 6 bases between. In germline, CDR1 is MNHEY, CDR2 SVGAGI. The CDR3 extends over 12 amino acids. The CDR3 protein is CASRQGNTEAFF. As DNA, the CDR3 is TGTGCCAGCAGGCAGGGGAACACTGAAGCTTTCTTT.